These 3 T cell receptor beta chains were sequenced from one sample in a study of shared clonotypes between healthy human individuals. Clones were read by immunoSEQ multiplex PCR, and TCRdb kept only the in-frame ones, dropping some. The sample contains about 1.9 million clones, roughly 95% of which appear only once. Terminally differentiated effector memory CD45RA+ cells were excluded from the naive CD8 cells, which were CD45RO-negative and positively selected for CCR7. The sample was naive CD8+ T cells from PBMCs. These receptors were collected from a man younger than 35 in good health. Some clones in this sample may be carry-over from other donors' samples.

CDR3 sequence: CASSHSGASSYEQYF. CDR3 DNA sequence: TGTGCCAGCAGCCACAGCGGGGCAAGCTCCTACGAGCAGTACTTC. V is TRBV7-6 and J is TRBJ2-7; 7 bases are a match to TRBD2. After removal of 5 bases from V and 0 bases from J, the junction contained 7 bases not matched to a gene. This CDR3 has 15 amino acids. Looked up from germline, CDR1 is SGHVS and CDR2 is FNYEAQ.

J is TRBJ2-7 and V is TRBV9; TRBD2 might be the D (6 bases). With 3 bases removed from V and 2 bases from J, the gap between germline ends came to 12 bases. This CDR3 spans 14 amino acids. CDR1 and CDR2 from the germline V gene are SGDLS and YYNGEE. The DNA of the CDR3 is TGTGCCAGCAGCGCGGAGGGGACCCCCTACGAGCAGTACTTC. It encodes CASSAEGTPYEQYF.

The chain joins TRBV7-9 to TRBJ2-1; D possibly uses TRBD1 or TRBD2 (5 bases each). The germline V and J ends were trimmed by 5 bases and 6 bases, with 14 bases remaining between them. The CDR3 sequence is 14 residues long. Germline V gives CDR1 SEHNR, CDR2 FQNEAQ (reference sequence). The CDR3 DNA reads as TGTGCCAGCAGCCCAAGAGAGGGGCGCAATGAGCAGTTCTTC. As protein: CASSPREGRNEQFF.